This TCR beta chain was retrieved from a study of shared clonotypes between healthy human individuals. Across the whole study: Aged 18 to 49, the donors were a couple of women and a few men.

Notes on the study in general: An anticipated effect of sequencing depth on clonotype sharing among donors was recognized. Between a few donors, naive CD4 clonotypes were shared at a level of around 4.8%.

As for this clone: The antigen remains undetermined.

The assay was immunoSEQ multiplex PCR, and TCRdb's table has in-frame clones only and misses some. The sample yields roughly 1.4 million clones, 98% to 99% seen once. This CDR3 region has 14 residues. Germline assignment: CDR1 KGHSH and CDR2 LQKENI. V was clipped by 0 bases and J by 5 bases, with 11 bases between them. Sequenced: naive CD4+ T cells sorted from blood. Subset in this sample: CD45RA+ positively selected. This sequence originates from a man aged 25 to 45 in good health. The gene calls are TRBV18 and TRBJ2-7, with D hard to call. The CDR3 sequence is CASSPPLPVHEQYF. CDR3 bases: TGTGCCAGCTCACCACCACTGCCAGTTCACGAGCAGTACTTC.